This is a list of T cell receptor beta chains from one sample in a study of T cells in Graves' hyperthyroidism and ophthalmopathy. TCRdb redid the calling of the multiplex PCR reads with MiXCR, one entry per CDR3 protein. The data hold 450,000 to 700,000 distinct CDR3 sequences, with under 60% observed a single time. Source material: peripheral blood or thyroid tissue (not recorded which). The receptors shown here come from an adult woman with Graves' disease, either hyperthyroidism or ophthalmopathy (not recorded which). The CDR3 runs from the conserved cysteine through the conserved F or W. Fields, in order: V gene, J gene, clone size, D gene, CDR3 length, CDR3 protein, CDR3 DNA. A D gene is named only where the DNA matches it firmly. Rows give clone size only sometimes, using once, few, many, or a class for an expanded clone.

>TRBV5-6|TRBJ2-7|-|-|13
CASASRTEYEQYF
TGTGCCAGTGCTAGCCGGACAGAGTACGAGCAGTACTTC
>TRBV9|TRBJ1-1|many|-|15
CASSAVGNMNTEAFF
TGTGCCAGCAGCGCCGTCGGTAACATGAACACTGAAGCTTTCTTT
>TRBV10-3|TRBJ1-2|few|-|17
CAISASNPQGGGYGYTF
TGTGCCATCAGTGCTAGTAATCCGCAGGGAGGCGGCTATGGCTACACCTTC
>TRBV30|TRBJ2-2|few|TRBD2|15
CAWSVLAANTGELFF
TGTGCCTGGAGTGTACTAGCGGCGAACACCGGGGAGCTGTTTTTT
>TRBV20-1|TRBJ1-1|many|-|13
CSARDGWFTEAFF
TGCAGTGCTAGAGATGGGTGGTTCACTGAAGCTTTCTTT
>TRBV7-8|TRBJ2-2|-|-|15
CASSLVLASTGELFF
TGTGCCAGCAGCTTAGTTCTAGCTAGCACCGGGGAGCTGTTTTTT
>TRBV29-1|TRBJ1-2|-|TRBD1|11
CSGQGAYGYTF
TGCAGCGGGCAGGGGGCCTATGGCTACACCTTC
>TRBV7-2|TRBJ2-6|-|-|15
CASSLRTFGANALTF
TGTGCCAGCAGCTTAAGGACATTTGGGGCCAACGCCCTGACTTTC
>TRBV7-9|TRBJ2-5|many|-|13
CASSSPLGETQYF
TGTGCCAGCAGCTCTCCCCTGGGAGAGACCCAGTACTTC
>TRBV2|TRBJ2-5|-|TRBD2|14
CASRTRREQETQYF
TGTGCCAGCAGGACGAGGCGGGAGCAAGAGACCCAGTACTTC
>TRBV18|TRBJ1-2|-|-|15
CASSPTGHDPYGYTF
TGTGCCAGCTCACCAACCGGACATGACCCCTATGGCTACACCTTC
>TRBV7-2|TRBJ2-7|many|-|12
CASSRDIYEQYF
TGTGCCAGCAGCCGGGACATCTACGAGCAGTACTTC
>TRBV2|TRBJ1-5|-|-|12
CASRGLHQPQHF
TGTGCCAGCAGGGGACTTCACCAGCCCCAGCATTTT
>TRBV28|TRBJ2-7|many|-|14
CASFASGRVYEQYF
TGTGCCAGTTTCGCGTCGGGGCGGGTCTACGAGCAGTACTTC
>TRBV6-1|TRBJ1-2|-|TRBD1|15
CASNLGDRHFYGYTF
TGTGCCAGCAACTTAGGGGACAGGCATTTCTATGGCTACACCTTC
>TRBV9|TRBJ2-7|many|TRBD2|15
CASSVSGLGVYEQYF
TGTGCCAGCAGCGTCTCGGGACTAGGGGTCTACGAGCAGTACTTC
>TRBV2|TRBJ2-3|-|-|15
CASTRLGGDPDTQYF
TGTGCCAGCACCCGACTAGGAGGGGACCCAGATACGCAGTATTTT
>TRBV7-9|TRBJ2-7|-|-|14
CASSPMGNSYEQYF
TGTGCCAGCAGTCCGATGGGTAACTCCTACGAGCAGTACTTC
>TRBV20-1|TRBJ1-1|many|-|12
CSAPAGNTEAFF
TGCAGTGCCCCAGCCGGGAACACTGAAGCTTTCTTT
>TRBV3-1|TRBJ2-5|-|-|14
CAISEEGEKETQYF
TGTGCCATCAGTGAGGAGGGCGAGAAGGAGACCCAGTACTTC
>TRBV5-1|TRBJ1-5|once|TRBD1|15
CASSLEGARNQPQHF
TGCGCCAGCAGCTTGGAGGGGGCACGGAATCAGCCCCAGCATTTT
>TRBV7-9|TRBJ1-4|few|-|14
CASSPDSNNEKLFF
TGTGCCAGCAGTCCTGACAGTAACAATGAAAAACTGTTTTTT
>TRBV5-1|TRBJ1-1|once|-|12
CASPDLLAEAFF
TGCGCCAGCCCCGACCTTTTGGCTGAAGCTTTCTTT
>TRBV10-2|TRBJ1-5|-|TRBD1|14
CASSEARGHQPQHF
TGCGCCAGCAGTGAGGCTAGGGGGCATCAGCCCCAGCATTTT
>TRBV7-3|TRBJ1-1|-|-|15
CASSLSVRGETEAFF
TGTGCCAGCAGCTTAAGCGTCCGGGGGGAGACTGAAGCTTTCTTT
>TRBV10-3|TRBJ2-7|many|-|13
CATVGGQGDEQYF
TGTGCCACCGTGGGGGGTCAGGGTGACGAGCAGTACTTC
>TRBV11-2|TRBJ1-5|-|-|15
CASSPSLGVNQPQHF
TGTGCCAGCAGCCCCTCACTGGGAGTCAATCAGCCCCAGCATTTT
>TRBV20-1|TRBJ2-2|many|TRBD2|18
CSARDPGLAGTNTGELFF
TGCAGTGCTAGAGACCCGGGACTAGCGGGAACGAACACCGGGGAGCTGTTTTTT
>TRBV10-3|TRBJ1-6|-|TRBD1|14
CAITPGTGDSPLHF
TGTGCCATCACCCCCGGGACAGGGGATTCACCCCTCCACTTT
>TRBV9|TRBJ1-2|-|TRBD1|15
CASSPTGDPRVGYTF
TGTGCCAGCAGCCCCACAGGGGACCCTAGGGTCGGCTACACCTTC
>TRBV5-1|TRBJ1-2|-|-|15
CASTGGWGKGYGYTF
TGCGCCAGCACCGGCGGCTGGGGGAAAGGCTATGGCTACACCTTC
>TRBV7-9|TRBJ1-2|many|-|13
CASSQQGVVGYTF
TGTGCCAGCAGCCAACAGGGTGTCGTCGGCTACACCTTC
>TRBV4-1|TRBJ1-1|-|TRBD1|18
CASSHPLRTGAMNTEAFF
TGCGCCAGCAGCCACCCCCTCCGGACAGGGGCGATGAACACTGAAGCTTTCTTT
>TRBV7-2|TRBJ2-7|-|-|12
CASSLQGSEQYF
TGTGCCAGCAGCCTCCAGGGGTCCGAGCAGTACTTC
>TRBV15|TRBJ1-4|many|-|17
CATSRDRRAGLREKLFF
TGTGCCACCAGCAGAGATAGACGAGCAGGGTTACGTGAAAAACTGTTTTTT
>TRBV7-9|TRBJ1-6|-|TRBD1|15
CASSQGDRQGGPLHF
TGCGCCAGCAGCCAAGGTGACCGTCAGGGGGGACCCCTCCACTTT
>TRBV9|TRBJ1-2|-|-|15
CASSGSRGVNYGYTF
TGTGCCAGCAGCGGATCCCGAGGGGTTAACTATGGCTACACCTTC
>TRBV5-1|TRBJ1-1|many|-|11
CASRLNTEAFF
TGCGCCAGCAGATTGAACACTGAAGCTTTCTTT
>TRBV7-2|TRBJ1-5|-|TRBD1|15
CASSSQGTLNQPQHF
TGTGCCAGCAGCTCACAGGGGACATTGAATCAGCCCCAGCATTTT
>TRBV2|TRBJ2-2|-|TRBD1|15
CASSDRESDTGELFF
TGTGCCAGCAGCGACAGGGAGTCGGACACCGGGGAGCTGTTTTTT
>TRBV7-6|TRBJ2-7|once|TRBD2|16
CASSLIPSGLTYEQYF
TGTGCCAGCAGCTTAATTCCTAGCGGGCTTACCTACGAGCAGTACTTC
>TRBV12-3/TRBV12-4|TRBJ1-1|-|-|15
CASTPHLEGRTVAFF
TGTGCCAGCACCCCCCACCTGGAGGGACGCACTGTAGCTTTCTTT
>TRBV10-3|TRBJ1-2|-|TRBD1|15
CAISAGTGGFYSYTF
TGTGCCATCAGTGCCGGGACAGGGGGTTTTTATAGCTACACCTTC
>TRBV5-1|TRBJ1-5|-|-|15
CASYEGGWNNQPQHF
TGCGCCAGCTACGAGGGGGGCTGGAACAATCAGCCCCAGCATTTT
>TRBV6-6|TRBJ1-1|few|TRBD1|16
CASRIRTGVMNTEAFF
TGTGCCAGCAGGATCCGGACAGGGGTCATGAACACTGAAGCTTTCTTT
>TRBV5-6|TRBJ1-1|many|TRBD1|16
CASSLAPTGQNTEAFF
TGTGCCAGCAGCTTGGCCCCGACAGGGCAGAACACTGAAGCTTTCTTT
>TRBV11-2|TRBJ1-5|-|TRBD1|23
CASSLWGWGQSYHLIHSNQPQHF
TGTGCCAGCAGCTTATGGGGGTGGGGACAGAGCTACCACCTGATTCATAGCAATCAGCCCCAGCATTTT
>TRBV7-6|TRBJ1-5|-|TRBD1|15
CASSVTGDPNQPQHF
TGTGCCAGCAGCGTCACAGGGGACCCCAATCAGCCCCAGCATTTT
>TRBV4-1|TRBJ1-1|-|-|18
CASSTRIPSNVMNTEAFF
TGCGCCAGCAGCACGCGTATCCCCTCCAACGTGATGAACACTGAAGCTTTCTTT
>TRBV7-2|TRBJ2-5|-|-|16
CASSPSALAGRETQYF
TGTGCCAGCAGCCCCTCCGCCCTCGCCGGTCGAGAGACCCAGTACTTC
>TRBV7-9|TRBJ1-2|many|-|16
CASSSPARGVRHGYTF
TGTGCCAGCAGCTCCCCCGCTCGGGGGGTAAGACATGGCTACACCTTC
>TRBV9|TRBJ2-7|-|-|14
CASSAGDIAYEQYF
TGTGCCAGCAGCGCCGGGGACATAGCCTACGAGCAGTACTTC
>TRBV9|TRBJ1-5|many|-|19
CASSLYISLTKICNQPQHF
TGTGCCAGCAGCCTATACATCAGTCTGACTAAAATATGCAATCAGCCCCAGCATTTT
>TRBV24-1|TRBJ2-2|once|TRBD2|16
CATSEQTSGDTGELFF
TGTGCCACCAGTGAGCAGACTAGCGGGGACACCGGGGAGCTGTTTTTT